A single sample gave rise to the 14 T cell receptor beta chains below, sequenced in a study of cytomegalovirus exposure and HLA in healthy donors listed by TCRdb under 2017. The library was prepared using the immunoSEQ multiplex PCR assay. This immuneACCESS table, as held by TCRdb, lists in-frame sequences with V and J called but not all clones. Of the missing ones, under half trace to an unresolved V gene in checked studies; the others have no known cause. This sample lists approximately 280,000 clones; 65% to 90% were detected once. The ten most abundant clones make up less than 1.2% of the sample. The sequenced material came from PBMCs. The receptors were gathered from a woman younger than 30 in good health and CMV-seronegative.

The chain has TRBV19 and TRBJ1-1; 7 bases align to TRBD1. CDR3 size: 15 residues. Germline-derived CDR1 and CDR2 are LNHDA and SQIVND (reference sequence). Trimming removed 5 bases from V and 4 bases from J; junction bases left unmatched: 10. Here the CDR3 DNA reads TGTGCCAGTAGTGTCTTACAGGGGTTCGGCACTGAAGCTTTCTTT. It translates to CASSVLQGFGTEAFF.

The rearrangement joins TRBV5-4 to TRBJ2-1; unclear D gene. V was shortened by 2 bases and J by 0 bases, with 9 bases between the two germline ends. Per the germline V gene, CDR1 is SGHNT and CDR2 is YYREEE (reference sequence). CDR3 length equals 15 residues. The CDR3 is CASSFDLSSYNEQFF. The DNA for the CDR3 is TGTGCCAGCAGCTTCGACTTGAGCTCCTACAATGAGCAGTTCTTC.

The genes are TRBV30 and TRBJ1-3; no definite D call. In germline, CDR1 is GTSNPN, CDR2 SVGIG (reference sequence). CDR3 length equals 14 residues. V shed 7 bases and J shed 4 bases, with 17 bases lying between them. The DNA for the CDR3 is TGTGCCTCACTACGGGCGGGCGCCGGAAACACCATATATTTT. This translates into CASLRAGAGNTIYF.

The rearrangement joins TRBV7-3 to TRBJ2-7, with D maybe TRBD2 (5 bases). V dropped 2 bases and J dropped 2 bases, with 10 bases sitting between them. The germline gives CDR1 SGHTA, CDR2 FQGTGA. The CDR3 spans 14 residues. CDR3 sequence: CASSLGPGAYEQYF. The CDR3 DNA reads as TGTGCCAGCAGCTTAGGCCCCGGGGCCTACGAGCAGTACTTC. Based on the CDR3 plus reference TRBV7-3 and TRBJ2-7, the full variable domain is GAGVSQTPSNKVTEKGKYVELRCDPISGHTALYWYRQSLGQGPEFLIYFQGTGAADDSGLPNDRFFAVRPEGSVSTLKIQRTERGDSAVYLCASSLGPGAYEQYFGPGTRLTVT.

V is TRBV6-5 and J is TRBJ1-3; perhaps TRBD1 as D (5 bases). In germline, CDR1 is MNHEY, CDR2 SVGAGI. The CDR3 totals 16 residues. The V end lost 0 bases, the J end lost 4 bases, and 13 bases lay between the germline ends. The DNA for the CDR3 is TGTGCCAGCAGTTACTCGGAGGGGACGGGGGGAAACACCATATATTTT. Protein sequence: CASSYSEGTGGNTIYF.

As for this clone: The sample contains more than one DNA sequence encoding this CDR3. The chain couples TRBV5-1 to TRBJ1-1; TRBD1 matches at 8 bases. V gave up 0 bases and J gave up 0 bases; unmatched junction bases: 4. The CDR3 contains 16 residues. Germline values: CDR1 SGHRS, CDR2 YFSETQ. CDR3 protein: CASSLAGQGMNTEAFF. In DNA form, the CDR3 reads TGCGCCAGCAGCTTGGCCGGACAGGGTATGAACACTGAAGCTTTCTTT.

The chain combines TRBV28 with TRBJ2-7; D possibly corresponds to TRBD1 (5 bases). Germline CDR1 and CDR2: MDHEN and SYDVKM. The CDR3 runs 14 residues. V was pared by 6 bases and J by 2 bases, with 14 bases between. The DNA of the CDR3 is TGTGCCAGCAGCCCCCTGGGCAGGGCCTACGAGCAGTACTTC. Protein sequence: CASSPLGRAYEQYF.

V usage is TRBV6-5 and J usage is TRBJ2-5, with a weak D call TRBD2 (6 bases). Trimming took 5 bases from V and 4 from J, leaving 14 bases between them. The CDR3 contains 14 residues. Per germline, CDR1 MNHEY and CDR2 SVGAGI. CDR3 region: CASSPPWGGETQYF. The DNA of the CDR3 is TGTGCCAGCAGTCCGCCTTGGGGAGGAGAGACCCAGTACTTC.

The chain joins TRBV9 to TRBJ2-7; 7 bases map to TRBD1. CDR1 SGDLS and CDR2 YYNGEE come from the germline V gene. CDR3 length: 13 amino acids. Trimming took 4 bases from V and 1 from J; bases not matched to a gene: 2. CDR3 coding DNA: TGTGCCAGCAGCCAGACAGGGTCCTACGAGCAGTACTTC. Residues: CASSQTGSYEQYF. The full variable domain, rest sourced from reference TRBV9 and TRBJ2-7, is DSGVTQTPKHLITATGQRVTLRCSPRSGDLSVYWYQQSLDQGLQFLIQYYNGEERAKGNILERFSAQQFPDLHSELNLSSLELGDSALYFCASSQTGSYEQYFGPGTRLTVT.

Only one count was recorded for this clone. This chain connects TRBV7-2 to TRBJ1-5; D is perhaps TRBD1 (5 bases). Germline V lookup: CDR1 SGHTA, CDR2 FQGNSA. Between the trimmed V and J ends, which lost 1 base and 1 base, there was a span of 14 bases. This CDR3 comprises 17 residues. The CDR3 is CASSLVGRVESNQPQHF. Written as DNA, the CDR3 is TGTGCCAGCAGCTTAGTTGGCAGGGTCGAGAGCAATCAGCCCCAGCATTTT.

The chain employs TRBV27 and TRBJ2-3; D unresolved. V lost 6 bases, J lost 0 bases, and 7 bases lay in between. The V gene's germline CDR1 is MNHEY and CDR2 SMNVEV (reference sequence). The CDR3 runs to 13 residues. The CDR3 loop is CASSHQSTDTQYF. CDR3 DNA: TGTGCCAGCAGCCACCAGAGCACAGATACGCAGTATTTT.

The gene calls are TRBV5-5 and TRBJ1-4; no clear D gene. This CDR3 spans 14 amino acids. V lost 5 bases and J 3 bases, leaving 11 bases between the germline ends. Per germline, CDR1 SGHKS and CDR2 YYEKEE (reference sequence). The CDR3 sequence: CASSSDGANEKLFF. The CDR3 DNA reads TGTGCCAGCAGTTCGGACGGGGCTAATGAAAAACTGTTTTTT.

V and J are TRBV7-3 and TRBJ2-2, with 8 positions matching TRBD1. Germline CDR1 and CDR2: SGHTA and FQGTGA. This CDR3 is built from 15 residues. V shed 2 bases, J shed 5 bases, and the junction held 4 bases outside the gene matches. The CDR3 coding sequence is TGTGCCAGCAGCTTATACAGGGGGAGTACCGGGGAGCTGTTTTTT. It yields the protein CASSLYRGSTGELFF.

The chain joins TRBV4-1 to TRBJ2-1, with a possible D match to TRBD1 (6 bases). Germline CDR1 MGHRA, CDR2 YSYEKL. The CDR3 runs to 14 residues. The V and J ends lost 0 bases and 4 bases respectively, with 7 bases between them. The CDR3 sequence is CASSQDRGYNEQFF. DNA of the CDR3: TGCGCCAGCAGCCAAGACAGGGGTTACAATGAGCAGTTCTTC.